This record covers a single TCR beta chain. Its antigen is currently unknown. Mismatch with germline at one junction end may stem from a read error. TCR beta CDR3 was sequenced at survey depth on immunoSEQ. Data came from immunoSEQ multiplex PCR; TCRdb stores just in-frame clones and leaves some out. The sample lists 2,500 to 3,500 clones, around 69% occurring once. CDR3 length equals 8 residues. CDR1 is SEHNR, CDR2 FQNEAQ, per germline (reference sequence). The sample is drawn from a study of CD8 T cell repertoires and HIV-1 epitope variants. Study summary: Each of Twenty-five Gag and Nef epitope peptides stimulated a separate culture. An uncultured baseline aliquot held 1M T cells.

This clonotype was sampled from a male donor with HIV. The chain joins TRBV7-9 to TRBJ2-1; unclear D gene. Sequenced input: cultured CD8+ T cells derived from PBMCs. The DNA for the CDR3 is TGTGCCAGCAGCGTAGGGCTCTTC. Amino acids: CASSVGLF.